The 28 T cell receptor beta chains reported below all come from one sample, sequenced in a study of cytomegalovirus exposure and HLA in healthy donors. The method was immunoSEQ multiplex PCR; TCRdb's version includes in-frame clones alone and lacks a portion of them. The repertoire holds approximately 160,000 clones, with 85% to 90% as singletons. Sequences were obtained from PBMCs. These receptors all come from a woman in her late teens or twenties in good health and CMV-seropositive.

Written as DNA, the CDR3 is TGCGCCAGCAGCCACCAGGGAACTTACGAGCAGTACTTC. It is translated as CASSHQGTYEQYF. The chain joins TRBV5-1 to TRBJ2-7; tentatively, D is TRBD1 (5 bases). Trimming stripped 4 bases from V and 4 bases from J, with 12 bases between. CDR1 and CDR2 (germline): SGHRS, YFSETQ. This CDR3 comprises 13 residues.

This chain connects TRBV6-5 to TRBJ2-7, with no clear D. Germline lookup yields CDR1 MNHEY and CDR2 SVGAGI. The CDR3 has 13 amino acids. The V end was cut by 4 bases, the J end by 2 bases, with 9 bases between. The chain's CDR3 is CASSSRLAYEQYF. The CDR3 region has the DNA TGTGCCAGCAGTTCCCGACTCGCCTACGAGCAGTACTTC.

This chain joins TRBV18 and TRBJ2-7; TRBD1 is a possible D gene (6 bases). The CDR3 covers 18 residues. Trimming cost V 4 bases and J 5 bases, with 27 bases left between them. Per germline, CDR1 KGHSH and CDR2 LQKENI. CDR3 nucleotides: TGTGCCAGCTCACTGACTCGGGACACGACTACCTATGGCGACGAGCAGTACTTC. As protein: CASSLTRDTTTYGDEQYF.

V and J are TRBV19 and TRBJ1-2; TRBD1 matches at 9 bases. CDR1 is LNHDA and CDR2 is SQIVND in the germline V gene (reference sequence). The CDR3 spans 13 residues. The V and J ends lost 7 bases and 6 bases, in that order; junction bases with no gene match: 6. The DNA of the CDR3 is TGTGCCAGTACCTTAGGGGACAGGGATGGCTACACCTTC. Its protein is CASTLGDRDGYTF. Full variable domain (missing parts from reference TRBV19 and TRBJ1-2): DGGITQSPKYLFRKEGQNVTLSCEQNLNHDAMYWYRQDPGQGLRLIYYSQIVNDFQKGDIAEGYSVSREKKESFPLTVTSAQKNPTAFYLCASTLGDRDGYTFGSGTRLTVV.

This clone was seen just once. V is TRBV6-4 and J is TRBJ2-1; TRBD2 matches 7 bases. The germline V gene encodes CDR1 MRHNA and CDR2 SNTAGT. There are 15 residues in the CDR3. The J segment lost 4 bases and the V segment lost 3 bases, leaving 6 bases of the junction unmatched. The DNA for the CDR3 is TGTGCCAGCAGTGATGTGGGCGGGAGTTACAATGAGCAGTTCTTC. Translated, it gives CASSDVGGSYNEQFF.

The chain joins TRBV5-1 to TRBJ1-5; tentatively, D is TRBD1 (6 bases). This CDR3 has 14 residues. V was clipped by 4 bases and J by 5 bases, with 13 bases between them. CDR1 is SGHRS and CDR2 is YFSETQ in the germline V gene. The CDR3 loop is CASSVTGLDQPQHF. In nucleotides, the CDR3 is TGCGCCAGCAGCGTAACAGGGTTGGATCAGCCCCAGCATTTT.

As concerns this clone: This sample includes further DNA sequences coding for the same CDR3. This sequence joins TRBV5-1 and TRBJ2-7; maybe TRBD2 (6 bases). CDR1 SGHRS and CDR2 YFSETQ come from the germline V gene. V lost 0 bases, J lost 4 bases, and 11 bases lay in between. CDR3 length equals 14 residues. This CDR3 is CASSLGAGGYEQYF. The CDR3 nucleotides are TGCGCCAGCAGCTTGGGAGCAGGAGGGTACGAGCAGTACTTC.

The chain employs TRBV7-9 and TRBJ2-7, with a tentative D call TRBD2 (5 bases). The germline CDR1 and CDR2 sequences are SEHNR and FQNEAQ (reference sequence). This CDR3 is 12 amino acids long. V lost 6 bases, J lost 5 bases, and 11 bases lay in between. CDR3 sequence (DNA): TGTGCCAGCAGGACCTGGGGAGACGAGCAGTACTTC. Protein: CASRTWGDEQYF.

The rearrangement links TRBV6-5 to TRBJ2-7; TRBD1 is a possible D gene (5 bases). Trimming removed 6 bases from V and 0 bases from J, with 12 bases in between. Germline lookup yields CDR1 MNHEY and CDR2 SVGAGI. The CDR3 has 14 residues. CDR3 DNA: TGTGCCAGCAGGCGTACAGGAGACTCCTACGAGCAGTACTTC. Translated: CASRRTGDSYEQYF.

The CDR3 sequence is CASSVTSGRVEQFF. DNA for the CDR3: TGTGCCAGCAGCGTAACTAGCGGGAGGGTCGAGCAGTTCTTC. The chain recombines TRBV9 with TRBJ2-1, with 13 positions matching TRBD2. CDR3 length equals 14 residues. Germline V gives CDR1 SGDLS, CDR2 YYNGEE. V dropped 1 base and J dropped 10; count of bases not matched to a gene: 2.

The chain has TRBV5-1 and TRBJ2-1, with 9 bases lining up with TRBD2. Germline CDR1 is SGHRS and CDR2 is YFSETQ. This CDR3 has 15 amino acids. Germline trimming cut 3 bases from V and 5 bases from J; bases unmatched to any gene: 6. The CDR3 coding sequence is TGCGCCAGCAGCTCGGGACTAGCCGGGCACAATGAGCAGTTCTTC. Residues: CASSSGLAGHNEQFF.

CDR3 loop: CASRIRDSLRNYGYTF. The CDR3 nucleotides read TGTGCAAGTCGCATCAGGGACAGTCTAAGGAACTATGGCTACACCTTC. The chain uses TRBV12-2 and TRBJ1-2; TRBD1, as called in the table, went unchecked against the DNA. TRBV12-2 is a known pseudogene. The CDR3 length is 16 residues.

This clone was seen a few times. The chain links TRBV14 to TRBJ2-1; no reliable D call. In germline, CDR1 is SGHDN, CDR2 FVKESK. This CDR3 contains 16 residues. V was pared by 6 bases and J by 0 bases, with 15 bases between. CDR3: CASSAMTSSSYNEQFF. CDR3 bases: TGTGCCAGCAGTGCTATGACATCGAGCTCCTACAATGAGCAGTTCTTC.

This sequence joins TRBV30 and TRBJ1-2; a possible D gene is TRBD1 (6 bases). The germline V and J ends were trimmed by 5 bases and 2 bases, with 12 bases remaining between them. Germline values: CDR1 GTSNPN, CDR2 SVGIG (reference sequence). The CDR3 length is 13 residues. The CDR3 here is CAWLHRANYGYTF. CDR3 in DNA: TGTGCCTGGCTTCACAGGGCGAACTATGGCTACACCTTC.

The V and J genes are TRBV2 and TRBJ2-1; TRBD2 agrees at 9 bases. The germline gives CDR1 SNHLY, CDR2 FYNNEI. The CDR3 is made up of 17 amino acids. The junction had 19 bases not matched to a gene; V was cut back by 6 bases and J by 10 bases. The CDR3 region is CASRVLRVLAGSNEQFF. CDR3 in DNA: TGTGCCAGCAGAGTTCTCCGTGTTCTAGCGGGATCTAACGAGCAGTTCTTC.

V usage is TRBV7-2 and J usage is TRBJ2-7; 7 bases fit TRBD1. V shed 5 bases, J shed 2 bases, and the junction held 9 bases outside the gene matches. The CDR3 consists of 15 residues. CDR1 SGHTA and CDR2 FQGNSA come from the germline V gene. The CDR3 DNA sequence: TGTGCCAGCAGCCCTAGGACAGGAACCACCTACGAGCAGTACTTC. This codes for CASSPRTGTTYEQYF.

This chain joins TRBV19 and TRBJ1-5, with a tentative D call TRBD1 (5 bases). This CDR3 region has 16 residues. The ends were cut back, 5 bases at V and 7 bases at J, with 21 bases in the middle. Germline CDR1 reads LNHDA; CDR2 reads SQIVND (reference sequence). This CDR3 reads CASSPPLGGFGQPQHF. CDR3 DNA: TGTGCCAGTAGTCCACCCCTCGGGGGATTTGGGCAGCCCCAGCATTTT.

V is TRBV7-9 and J is TRBJ2-7, with D uncertain. Germline V gene data show CDR1 as SEHNR and CDR2 as FQNEAQ (reference sequence). V was clipped by 3 bases and J by 3 bases, with 9 bases between them. The CDR3 is made up of 13 amino acids. The CDR3 sequence: CASSLLTSYEQYF. In DNA form, the CDR3 reads TGTGCCAGCAGCTTGCTTACAAGCTACGAGCAGTACTTC.

This clone was found once. The chain links TRBV4-1 to TRBJ2-1; 12 nucleotides match TRBD2. Germline CDR1 reads MGHRA; CDR2 reads YSYEKL. This CDR3 has 20 amino acids. V was clipped by 3 bases and J by 0 bases; unmatched bases: 12. CDR3 coding DNA: TGCGCCAGCAGCCACCTCGGACTAGCGGGAAAGCTTAGCTCCTACAATGAGCAGTTCTTC. This gives the protein CASSHLGLAGKLSSYNEQFF.

The count of this clone is one. This chain connects TRBV5-1 to TRBJ2-3; D is possibly TRBD1 (5 bases). Germline-derived CDR1 and CDR2 are SGHRS and YFSETQ. The CDR3 totals 13 residues. V gave up 4 bases and J gave up 2 bases, with 8 bases separating them. Here the CDR3 reads CASSPDNTDTQYF. CDR3 DNA: TGCGCCAGCAGCCCGGACAACACAGATACGCAGTATTTT.

The rearrangement links TRBV30 to TRBJ2-1; 9 nucleotides match TRBD1. The CDR3 is made up of 17 amino acids. CDR1 and CDR2 (germline): GTSNPN, SVGIG (reference sequence). The V gene end was trimmed by 4 bases and the J gene end by 3 bases; junction bases not matched to a gene: 13. Here the CDR3 reads CAWKPGGTGLFYNEQFF. Here the CDR3 DNA reads TGTGCCTGGAAACCAGGCGGGACAGGGCTATTCTACAATGAGCAGTTCTTC.

The chain uses TRBV2 and TRBJ2-3; TRBD1 agrees at 9 bases. Looked up from germline, CDR1 is SNHLY and CDR2 is FYNNEI. The junction had 7 bases not matched to a gene; V was cut back by 7 bases and J by 2 bases. The CDR3 runs to 15 residues. CDR3 amino acids: CASIPDRGVTDTQYF. In DNA form, the CDR3 reads TGTGCCAGCATCCCAGACAGGGGGGTCACAGATACGCAGTATTTT.

This chain connects TRBV6-1 to TRBJ2-2, with D tentatively TRBD2 (5 bases). The CDR3 covers 15 residues. The V gene lost 4 bases and the J gene lost 0 bases, with 9 bases spanning the gap. The germline CDR1 and CDR2 sequences are MNHNS and SASEGT. The CDR3 DNA follows: TGTGCCAGCAGTGCCGTGAGGGCGAACACCGGGGAGCTGTTTTTT. Its protein product is CASSAVRANTGELFF.

The gene calls are TRBV7-8 and TRBJ2-7, with 8 bases lining up with TRBD1. Germline CDR1 SGHVS, CDR2 FQNEAQ. The CDR3 contains 14 residues. After removal of 5 bases from V and 3 bases from J, the junction contained 6 bases not matched to a gene. Here the CDR3 reads CASSQDRVGYEQYF. The CDR3 DNA sequence: TGTGCCAGCAGCCAGGACAGGGTTGGCTACGAGCAGTACTTC.

V is TRBV5-1 and J is TRBJ2-7, with 8 bases identical to TRBD2. This CDR3 is built from 13 residues. Losses at the gene ends were 2 bases for V and 5 bases for J; bases not matched to a gene: 3. The germline gives CDR1 SGHRS, CDR2 YFSETQ. The DNA for the CDR3 is TGCGCCAGCAGCTTACCGGGAGGGGACGAGCAGTACTTC. Its protein is CASSLPGGDEQYF.

V and J are TRBV4-1 and TRBJ2-3; 7 bases align to TRBD2. The CDR3 spans 15 residues. V lost 6 bases, J lost 4 bases, and 10 bases stayed unmatched. The germline V gene encodes CDR1 MGHRA and CDR2 YSYEKL. Here the CDR3 reads CASRLSLAVSDTQYF. The CDR3 nucleotides read TGCGCCAGCAGACTGTCGCTAGCGGTTTCAGATACGCAGTATTTT.

This chain links TRBV28 with TRBJ2-1; TRBD2 agrees at 10 bases. Trimming removed 7 bases from V and 3 bases from J; junction bases left unmatched: 6. Germline-derived CDR1 and CDR2 are MDHEN and SYDVKM. The CDR3 length is 15 residues. This CDR3 is CASKRGTSVYNEQFF. The CDR3 nucleotides read TGTGCCAGCAAAAGGGGGACTAGCGTCTACAATGAGCAGTTCTTC. Full variable domain (rest looked up from reference TRBV28 and TRBJ2-1): DVKVTQSSRYLVKRTGEKVFLECVQDMDHENMFWYRQDPGLGLRLIYFSYDVKMKEKGDIPEGYSVSREKKERFSLILESASTNQTSMYLCASKRGTSVYNEQFFGPGTRLTVL.

The chain links TRBV7-2 to TRBJ2-7, with D possibly matching TRBD2 (6 bases). The germline V and J ends were trimmed by 3 bases and 0 bases, with 18 bases remaining between them. Germline CDR1 and CDR2: SGHTA and FQGNSA. The CDR3 runs to 17 residues. The CDR3 reads CASSLKVAAASSYEQYF. The CDR3 DNA reads TGTGCCAGCAGCTTGAAGGTAGCGGCCGCTAGCTCCTACGAGCAGTACTTC.